Following are 3 T cell receptor beta chains from one sample sequenced in a study of cytomegalovirus exposure and HLA in healthy donors (TCRdb year 2017). The protocol used for the library was the immunoSEQ multiplex PCR assay. The multiplex PCR relied on a mix of 60 forward primers for TCR Vbeta segments and 13 reverse primers for TCR Jbeta segments. TCRdb retrieved this table from immuneACCESS and kept in-frame rearrangements only. Not all clones are present; in checked studies, unresolved V genes account for under half, and no reason is known for the remainder. This sample has about 170,000 clones in its table, and roughly four fifths of those were observed once. The ten largest clones add up to about 1.9% of the sample. Sample: PBMCs. The receptors here all came from a woman in her 30s in good health and CMV-seropositive.

This rearrangement joins TRBV7-9 to TRBJ2-5; perhaps TRBD1 as D (5 bases). The CDR3 extends over 16 amino acids. Germline V gene lookup returns CDR1 SEHNR and CDR2 FQNEAQ (reference sequence). V lost 10 bases and J 2 bases, leaving 23 bases between the germline ends. The CDR3 DNA reads as TGTGCCACAAAAGGGCGTGGGGCCGGAAGACAAGAGACCCAGTACTTC. Translating gives CATKGRGAGRQETQYF.

The chain employs TRBV15 and TRBJ2-6; possibly TRBD1 for D (5 bases). Germline CDR1 is LNHNV and CDR2 is YYDKDF (reference sequence). CDR3 size: 16 residues. V was cut by 0 bases and J by 1 base, with 7 bases left in between. The CDR3 spells CATSRDRVSGANVLTF. The CDR3 DNA is TGTGCCACCAGCAGAGACAGGGTTTCTGGGGCCAACGTCCTGACTTTC.

J is TRBJ2-2 and V is TRBV7-9; D unclear. Germline V CDR1 and CDR2: SEHNR, FQNEAQ (reference sequence). Trimming left V 5 bases short and J 4 bases short, with 11 bases between. The CDR3 is 14 residues long. The CDR3 coding sequence is TGTGCCAGCAGCCCCGAACAGAGCACCGGGGAGCTGTTTTTT. It translates to CASSPEQSTGELFF.